The 10 T cell receptor beta chains given below trace back to one sample, sequenced in a study of T cell repertoires in cytomegalovirus infection. TCRdb called the reads again in MiXCR, with one record for every CDR3 protein. The table includes some 940,000 distinct CDR3 sequences, roughly 30% detected once. No cognate antigen is known for these TCRs. Sequences were derived from cultured CD8+ T cells from PBMCs, sampled from culture after CMV antigen stimulation. Receptors were obtained from a human donor in good health (CMV status not recorded). Some clones in this sample may be carry-over from other donors' samples.

V gene TRBV9 combines with J gene TRBJ2-3; D may be TRBD1 (6 bases). The CDR3 is 17 amino acids. Trimming removed 3 bases from V and 0 bases from J, with 17 bases in between. Germline V CDR1 and CDR2: SGDLS, YYNGEE. The CDR3 spells CASSENRDKISTDTQYF. CDR3 DNA: TGTGCCAGCAGCGAAAACCGGGACAAGATTAGCACAGATACGCAGTATTTT.

The chain carries TRBV5-1 and TRBJ1-1; D ambiguous. Germline lookup yields CDR1 SGHRS and CDR2 YFSETQ. This CDR3 is 16 amino acids long. V lost 0 bases to trimming and J lost 0 bases, with 12 bases between them. The CDR3 sequence is CASSLEEGFMNTEAFF. In nucleotides, the CDR3 is TGCGCCAGCAGCTTGGAGGAGGGCTTCATGAACACTGAAGCTTTCTTT.

Only a few counts were recorded for this clonotype. The rearrangement uses TRBV19 and TRBJ1-5; possible D gene TRBD1, 5 bases. Trimming took 7 bases from V and 5 from J, leaving 21 bases between them. CDR1 is LNHDA and CDR2 is SQIVND in the germline V gene (reference sequence). The CDR3 is made up of 16 amino acids. CDR3 sequence reads: CASNPADGREYQPQHF. CDR3 sequence (DNA): TGTGCCAGTAATCCGGCCGACGGCAGGGAGTATCAGCCCCAGCATTTT.

V usage is TRBV4-2 and J usage is TRBJ1-1; tentative D call: TRBD1 (5 bases). The CDR3 covers 16 residues. V was cut by 3 bases and J by 2 bases, with 16 bases left in between. Germline CDR1 reads LGHNA; CDR2 reads YNFKEQ. In nucleotides, the CDR3 is TGTGCCAGCAGCCATTTGACCCAGGGCAAAAACACTGAAGCTTTCTTT. Protein sequence: CASSHLTQGKNTEAFF.

This clonotype was seen more than once but under ten times. This chain uses TRBV10-3 with TRBJ2-7; D is perhaps TRBD2 (5 bases). Germline CDR1 ENHRY, CDR2 SYGVKD. V was pared by 5 bases and J by 5 bases, with 13 bases between. The CDR3 is 13 amino acids. The CDR3 region has the DNA TGTGCCATCAGTCCGAGGGTCGGGGACGAGCAGTACGTC. This gives the protein CAISPRVGDEQYV.

The chain joins TRBV28 to TRBJ2-3; 8 bases match TRBD2. From germline, CDR1 is MDHEN and CDR2 SYDVKM. Trimming cost V 7 bases and J 4 bases; bases outside gene matches: 19. This CDR3 spans 18 amino acids. This CDR3 is CASTTGIGGASFADTQYF. Written as DNA, the CDR3 is TGTGCCAGCACCACCGGAATCGGGGGGGCCTCGTTCGCAGATACGCAGTATTTT. The full variable domain, completed using reference TRBV28 and TRBJ2-3, is DVKVTQSSRYLVKRTGEKVFLECVQDMDHENMFWYRQDPGLGLRLIYFSYDVKMKEKGDIPEGYSVSREKKERFSLILESASTNQTSMYLCASTTGIGGASFADTQYFGPGTRLTVL.

This clonotype was seen ten or more times. This chain uses TRBV6-5 with TRBJ1-1; D not certain. V lost 0 bases and J 0 bases, leaving 14 bases between the germline ends. Germline V CDR1 and CDR2: MNHEY, SVGAGI. This CDR3 is 17 amino acids long. The CDR3 spells CASSYSIEHYMNTEAFF. The CDR3 nucleotides are TGTGCCAGCAGTTACTCGATAGAACATTACATGAACACTGAAGCTTTCTTT.

The chain couples TRBV20-1 to TRBJ1-1; D is unclear. This CDR3 is 17 amino acids long. Germline values: CDR1 DFQATT, CDR2 SNEGSKA (reference sequence). Deletions cut 0 bases from V and 0 bases from J, with 17 bases between. CDR3 nucleotides: TGCAGTGCTAGAGATGATATTCACCGGGAATTGAACACTGAAGCTTTCTTT. As protein: CSARDDIHRELNTEAFF.

As to this clonotype: A much larger clone lies a single base off, so this may be a read error. The rearrangement joins TRBV6-5 to TRBJ2-1, with unresolved D. The DNA end is a closer match to TRBJ2-7, so the J assignment may be wrong. The V gene's germline CDR1 is MNHEY and CDR2 SVGAGI. CDR3 length: 12 residues. The CDR3 loop reads CASTSLSNEQYF. The CDR3 region has the DNA TGTGCCAGCACTTCTTTAAGCAATGAGCAGTACTTC.

This clonotype appeared a few times. This chain uses TRBV7-6 with TRBJ2-2; no reliable D call. The CDR3 contains 14 residues. Germline V gives CDR1 SGHVS, CDR2 FNYEAQ. Trimming left V 2 bases short and J 0 bases short, with 4 bases between. The CDR3 bases are TGTGCCAGCAGCTTATTCTCGAACACCGGGGAGCTGTTTTTT. Translated: CASSLFSNTGELFF.